The sequence of this T cell receptor beta chain was determined in a study of cytomegalovirus exposure and HLA in healthy donors. The CDR3 spans 12 residues. Germline-derived CDR1 and CDR2 are MDHEN and SYDVKM. The V and J ends lost 8 bases and 4 bases respectively, with 11 bases between them. Profiled with immunoSEQ multiplex PCR; TCRdb holds only in-frame clones, not every one. This sample has 150,000 to 200,000 clones; roughly 80% occur once, and the top ten carry less than 8.5%. Sequencing used PBMCs. This receptor was obtained from a man aged 18 to 30 in good health and CMV-seropositive. The chain is built from TRBV28 and TRBJ1-2; D not resolved. CDR3 DNA: TGTGCCAGCGAAGAGGCAGCCTATGGCTACACCTTC. Its protein is CASEEAAYGYTF.